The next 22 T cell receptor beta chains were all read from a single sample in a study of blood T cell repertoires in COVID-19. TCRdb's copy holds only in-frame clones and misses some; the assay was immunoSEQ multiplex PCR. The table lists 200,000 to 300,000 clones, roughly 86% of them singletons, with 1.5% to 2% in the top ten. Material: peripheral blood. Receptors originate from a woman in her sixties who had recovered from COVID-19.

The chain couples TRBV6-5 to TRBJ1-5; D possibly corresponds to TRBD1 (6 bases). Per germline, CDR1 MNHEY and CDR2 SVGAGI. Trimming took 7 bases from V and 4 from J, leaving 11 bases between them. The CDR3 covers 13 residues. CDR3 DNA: TGTGCCAGCACTTCGGACAGAAATCAGCCCCAGCATTTT. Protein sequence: CASTSDRNQPQHF.

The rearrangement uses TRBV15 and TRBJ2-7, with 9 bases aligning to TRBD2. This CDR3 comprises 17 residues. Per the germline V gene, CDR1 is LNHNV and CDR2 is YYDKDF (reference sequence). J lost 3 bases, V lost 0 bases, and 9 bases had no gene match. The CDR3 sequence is CATSRDPHSGGHYEQYF. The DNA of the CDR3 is TGTGCCACCAGCAGAGATCCACATAGCGGGGGTCACTACGAGCAGTACTTC.

The CDR3 reads CASQTGGVEAFF. In DNA, the CDR3 is TGTGCCTCCCAGACAGGGGGGGTTGAAGCTTTCTTT. V is TRBV10-3 and J is TRBJ1-1, with 9 bases lining up with TRBD1. The CDR3 covers 12 residues. CDR1 is ENHRY and CDR2 is SYGVKD in the germline V gene. The V and J ends lost 11 bases and 7 bases, in that order; junction bases with no gene match: 8.

The CDR3 DNA reads as TGTGCCAGTAGGACAGGGTCTGGCGCCGGGGAGCTGTTTTTT. Translating gives CASRTGSGAGELFF. The V call is TRBV28, the J call TRBJ2-2, with 8 nucleotides matching TRBD1. Per the germline V gene, CDR1 is MDHEN and CDR2 is SYDVKM. The V segment lost 9 bases and the J segment 6 bases; nucleotides outside the gene matches: 9. This CDR3 has 14 amino acids.

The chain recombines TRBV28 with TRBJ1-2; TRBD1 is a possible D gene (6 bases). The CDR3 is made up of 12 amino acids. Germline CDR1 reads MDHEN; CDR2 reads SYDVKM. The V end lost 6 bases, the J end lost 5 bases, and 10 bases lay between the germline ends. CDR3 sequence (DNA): TGTGCCAGCAGATATCAGGGGTATGGCTACACCTTC. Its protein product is CASRYQGYGYTF.

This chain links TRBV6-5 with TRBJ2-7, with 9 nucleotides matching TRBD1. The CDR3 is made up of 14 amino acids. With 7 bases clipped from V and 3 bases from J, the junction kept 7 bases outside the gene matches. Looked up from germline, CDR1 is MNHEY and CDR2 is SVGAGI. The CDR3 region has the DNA TGTGCCAGCACCAGGGACAGGGAGGGCTACGAGCAGTACTTC. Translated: CASTRDREGYEQYF.

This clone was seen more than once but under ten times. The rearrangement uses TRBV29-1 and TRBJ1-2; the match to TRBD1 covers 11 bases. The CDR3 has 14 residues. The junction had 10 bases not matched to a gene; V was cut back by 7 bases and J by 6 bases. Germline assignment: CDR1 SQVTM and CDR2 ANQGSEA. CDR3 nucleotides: TGCAGCGAGAGCGGACAGGGGGCCAATAATGGCTACACCTTC. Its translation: CSESGQGANNGYTF.

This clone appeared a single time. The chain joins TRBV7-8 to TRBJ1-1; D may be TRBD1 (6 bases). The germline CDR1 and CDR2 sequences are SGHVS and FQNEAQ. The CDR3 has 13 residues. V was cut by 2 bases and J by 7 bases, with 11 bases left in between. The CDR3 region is CASSLYRDGEAFF. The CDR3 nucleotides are TGTGCCAGCAGCTTATACAGGGACGGTGAAGCTTTCTTT.

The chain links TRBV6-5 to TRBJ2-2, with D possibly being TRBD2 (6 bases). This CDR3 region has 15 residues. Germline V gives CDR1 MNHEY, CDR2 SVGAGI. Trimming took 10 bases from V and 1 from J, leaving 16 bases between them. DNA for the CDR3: TGTGCCACCTCCTGGGGGGACCGGAACACCGGGGAGCTGTTTTTT. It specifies CATSWGDRNTGELFF.

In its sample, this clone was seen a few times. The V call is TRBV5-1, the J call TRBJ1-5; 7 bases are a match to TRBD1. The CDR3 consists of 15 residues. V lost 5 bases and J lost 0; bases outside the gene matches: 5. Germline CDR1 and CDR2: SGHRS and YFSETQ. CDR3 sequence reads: CASRRDSYSNQPQHF. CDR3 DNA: TGCGCCAGCAGGCGGGACAGCTATAGCAATCAGCCCCAGCATTTT.

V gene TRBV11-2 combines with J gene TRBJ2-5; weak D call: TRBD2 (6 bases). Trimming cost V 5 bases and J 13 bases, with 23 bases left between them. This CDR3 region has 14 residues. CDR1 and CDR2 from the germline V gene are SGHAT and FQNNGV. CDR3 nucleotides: TGTGCCAGCAGCCATTACCGGGACTCCGAAAATTGGTACTTC. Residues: CASSHYRDSENWYF.

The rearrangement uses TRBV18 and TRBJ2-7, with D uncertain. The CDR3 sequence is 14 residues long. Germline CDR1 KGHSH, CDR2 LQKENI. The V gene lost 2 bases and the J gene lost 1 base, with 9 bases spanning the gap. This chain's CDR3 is CASSPEQYSYEQYF. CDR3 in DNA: TGTGCCAGCTCACCAGAACAGTATTCCTACGAGCAGTACTTC.

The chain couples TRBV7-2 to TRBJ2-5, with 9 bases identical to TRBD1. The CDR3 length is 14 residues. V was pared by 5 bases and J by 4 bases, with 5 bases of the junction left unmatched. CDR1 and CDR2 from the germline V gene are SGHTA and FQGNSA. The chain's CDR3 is CASSNRDRAETQYF. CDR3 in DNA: TGTGCCAGCAGCAATCGGGACAGGGCAGAGACCCAGTACTTC.

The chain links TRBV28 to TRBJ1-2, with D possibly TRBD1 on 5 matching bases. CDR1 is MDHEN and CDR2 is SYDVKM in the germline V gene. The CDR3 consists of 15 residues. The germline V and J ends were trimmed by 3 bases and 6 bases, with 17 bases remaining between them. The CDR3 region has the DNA TGTGCCAGCAGTTTTGGGTGGGGCATGGGGAATGGCTACACCTTC. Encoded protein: CASSFGWGMGNGYTF.

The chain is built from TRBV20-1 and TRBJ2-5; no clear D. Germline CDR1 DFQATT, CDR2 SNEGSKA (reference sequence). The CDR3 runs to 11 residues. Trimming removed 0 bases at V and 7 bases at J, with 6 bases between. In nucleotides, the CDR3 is TGCAGTGCTAGAGAAGTCGGGACCCAGTACTTC. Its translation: CSAREVGTQYF.

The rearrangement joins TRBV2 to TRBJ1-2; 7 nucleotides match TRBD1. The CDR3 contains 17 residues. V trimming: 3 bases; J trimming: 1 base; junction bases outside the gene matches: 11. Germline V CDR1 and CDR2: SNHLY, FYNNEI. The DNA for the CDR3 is TGTGCCAGCAGTGAGGTTAAGGCAGGGGGGATTAACTATGGCTACACCTTC. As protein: CASSEVKAGGINYGYTF.

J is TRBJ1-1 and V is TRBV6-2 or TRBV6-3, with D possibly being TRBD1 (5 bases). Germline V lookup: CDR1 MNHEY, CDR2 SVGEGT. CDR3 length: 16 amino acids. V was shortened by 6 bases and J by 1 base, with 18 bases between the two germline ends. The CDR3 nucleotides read TGTGCCAGCAGCCTCCAGGAGGGGACCCGGAACACTGAAGCTTTCTTT. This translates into CASSLQEGTRNTEAFF.

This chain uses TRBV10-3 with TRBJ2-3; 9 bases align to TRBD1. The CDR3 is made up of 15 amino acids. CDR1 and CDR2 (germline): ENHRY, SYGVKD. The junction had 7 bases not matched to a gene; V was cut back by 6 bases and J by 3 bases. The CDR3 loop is CAIRGTGLSTDTQYF. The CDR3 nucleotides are TGTGCCATCAGGGGGACAGGGCTTAGTACAGATACGCAGTATTTT.

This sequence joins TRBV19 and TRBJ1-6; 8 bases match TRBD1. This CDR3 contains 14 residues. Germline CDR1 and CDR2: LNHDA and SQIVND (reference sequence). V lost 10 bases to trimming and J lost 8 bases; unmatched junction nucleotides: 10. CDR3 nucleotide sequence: TGTGCCACCCAAACAGGGGGAAAGGATTCACCCCTCCACTTT. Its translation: CATQTGGKDSPLHF. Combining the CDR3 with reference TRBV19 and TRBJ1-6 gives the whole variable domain DGGITQSPKYLFRKEGQNVTLSCEQNLNHDAMYWYRQDPGQGLRLIYYSQIVNDFQKGDIAEGYSVSREKKESFPLTVTSAQKNPTAFYLCATQTGGKDSPLHFGNGTRLTVT.

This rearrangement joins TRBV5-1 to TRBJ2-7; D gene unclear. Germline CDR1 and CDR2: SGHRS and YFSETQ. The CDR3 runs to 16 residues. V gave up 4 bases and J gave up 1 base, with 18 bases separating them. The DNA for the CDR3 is TGCGCCAGCAGCGGTTTTGGAGACGGAGTGTCCTACGAGCAGTACTTC. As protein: CASSGFGDGVSYEQYF.

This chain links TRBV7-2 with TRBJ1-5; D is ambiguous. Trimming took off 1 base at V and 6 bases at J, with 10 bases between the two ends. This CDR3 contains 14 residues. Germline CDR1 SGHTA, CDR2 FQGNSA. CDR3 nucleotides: TGTGCCAGCAGCTTAGTTGCAGGAAGTCAGCCCCAGCATTTT. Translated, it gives CASSLVAGSQPQHF.

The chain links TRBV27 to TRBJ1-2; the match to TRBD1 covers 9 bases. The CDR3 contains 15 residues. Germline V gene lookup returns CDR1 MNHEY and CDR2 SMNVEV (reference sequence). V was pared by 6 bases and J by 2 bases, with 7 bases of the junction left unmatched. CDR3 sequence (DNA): TGTGCCAGCAGCCTGATACAGGGGGCAAACTATGGCTACACCTTC. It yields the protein CASSLIQGANYGYTF.